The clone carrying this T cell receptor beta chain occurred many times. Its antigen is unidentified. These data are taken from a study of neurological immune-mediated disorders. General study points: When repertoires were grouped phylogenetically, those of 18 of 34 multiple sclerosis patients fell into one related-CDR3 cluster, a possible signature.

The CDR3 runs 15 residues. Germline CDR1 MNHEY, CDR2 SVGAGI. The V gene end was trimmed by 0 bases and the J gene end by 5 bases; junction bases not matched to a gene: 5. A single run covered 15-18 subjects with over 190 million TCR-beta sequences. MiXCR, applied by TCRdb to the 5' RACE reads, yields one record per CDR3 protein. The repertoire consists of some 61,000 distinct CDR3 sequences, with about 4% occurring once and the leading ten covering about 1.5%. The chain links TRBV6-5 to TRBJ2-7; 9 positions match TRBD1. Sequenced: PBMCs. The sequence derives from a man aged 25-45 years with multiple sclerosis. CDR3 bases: TGTGCCAGCAGTTACTCGGGACAGGGAAACCACGAGCAGTACTTC. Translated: CASSYSGQGNHEQYF.